These 10 T cell receptor beta chains were sequenced from one sample in a study of response to subunit inactivated influenza vaccine. TCRdb fed the RT-PCR reads into MiXCR, producing one record per CDR3 protein. The data hold about 700,000 distinct CDR3 sequences, with approximately 14% observed a single time. Sequences were derived from PBMCs from blood, sampled 11 to 12 days after vaccination. The receptors come from a man aged 45 to 65 who received an inactivated influenza vaccine.

DNA of the CDR3: TGTGCCAGCAGTGAAGCGTTGAGACAGGGAACGACCGGGGAGCTGTTTTTT. Its protein product is CASSEALRQGTTGELFF. V gene TRBV2 combines with J gene TRBJ2-2, with 7 bases fitting TRBD1. The CDR3 consists of 17 residues. Germline V gene lookup returns CDR1 SNHLY and CDR2 FYNNEI. After removal of 0 bases from V and 5 bases from J, the junction contained 9 bases not matched to a gene.

The CDR3 loop is CSAAQDATNEKLFF. Here the CDR3 DNA reads TGCAGTGCTGCTCAGGACGCAACTAATGAAAAACTGTTTTTT. The V gene is TRBV20-1, the J gene TRBJ1-4; the D is unclear. Trimming cost V 5 bases and J 0 bases, with 10 bases left between them. Germline loops: CDR1 DFQATT, CDR2 SNEGSKA (reference sequence). The CDR3 loop spans 14 amino acids.

This clonotype was found many times. The chain recombines TRBV12-3 or TRBV12-4 with TRBJ2-1; 13 bases agree with TRBD2. This CDR3 comprises 16 residues. Unmatched junction bases numbered 2, after V lost 2 bases and J lost 4 bases. The CDR3 coding sequence is TGTGCCAGCAGTTTAAGGGGACTAGCGGGGTACAATGAGCAGTTCTTC. This encodes CASSLRGLAGYNEQFF.

This clonotype has only a few counts. This chain uses TRBV7-9 with TRBJ2-5; D unresolved. There are 15 residues in the CDR3. Germline V CDR1 and CDR2: SEHNR, FQNEAQ (reference sequence). The V and J ends lost 5 bases and 0 bases respectively, with 13 bases between them. For the CDR3, the DNA is TGTGCCAGCAGCCCGCAGACGAGGCACCAAGAGACCCAGTACTTC. Its protein is CASSPQTRHQETQYF.

There are a few counts of this clonotype. V gene TRBV20-1 combines with J gene TRBJ1-2, with D uncertain. Germline V gene sequence: CDR1 DFQATT, CDR2 SNEGSKA (reference sequence). The CDR3 is 13 amino acids. V shed 6 bases and J shed 3 bases, with 14 bases lying between them. The DNA for the CDR3 is TGCAGTGCGCGGCCCGAGGTAGACTATGGCTACACCTTC. Its protein is CSARPEVDYGYTF.

This clonotype was seen only a few times. The gene calls are TRBV24-1 and TRBJ2-5; 7 nucleotides align to TRBD2. Per the germline V gene, CDR1 is KGHDR and CDR2 is SFDVKD. The CDR3 sequence is 13 residues long. The V gene end was trimmed by 4 bases and the J gene end by 5 bases; junction bases not matched to a gene: 3. The CDR3 spells CATSEAGKETQYF. CDR3 coding DNA: TGTGCCACCAGTGAAGCGGGAAAGGAGACCCAGTACTTC.

V is TRBV4-1 and J is TRBJ2-5; 12 positions agree with TRBD2. The trim removed 4 bases at V and 3 bases at J, leaving 6 bases unmatched. Germline CDR1 reads MGHRA; CDR2 reads YSYEKL. The CDR3 contains 16 residues. The CDR3 DNA reads as TGCGCCAGCAGCCCTGGGGCTAGCGGGGGGGAAGAGACCCAGTACTTC. Its translation is CASSPGASGGEETQYF.

This sequence joins TRBV20-1 and TRBJ1-1; possible D gene TRBD1, 6 bases. Trimming pared 1 base from V and 0 bases from J, leaving 12 bases between. The germline V gene encodes CDR1 DFQATT and CDR2 SNEGSKA (reference sequence). CDR3 size: 15 residues. This CDR3 is CSARVRGHLNTEAFF. Here the CDR3 DNA reads TGCAGTGCTAGAGTAAGGGGACACTTGAACACTGAAGCTTTCTTT.

The chain links TRBV6-1 to TRBJ2-1; D gene unclear. This CDR3 spans 14 amino acids. The germline V gene has CDR1 MNHNS and CDR2 SASEGT. V dropped 8 bases and J dropped 1 base, with 12 bases sitting between them. This CDR3 reads CASRRTDSYNEQFF. The CDR3 DNA reads as TGTGCCAGCCGACGTACGGATTCCTACAATGAGCAGTTCTTC.

The chain links TRBV18 to TRBJ1-2, with 12 bases fitting TRBD1. This CDR3 contains 17 residues. Germline values: CDR1 KGHSH, CDR2 LQKENI. V was pared by 2 bases and J by 1 base, with 5 bases of the junction left unmatched. The CDR3 protein is CASSPIGTGGDNYGYTF. The CDR3 DNA sequence: TGTGCCAGCTCACCAATTGGGACAGGGGGCGATAACTATGGCTACACCTTC.